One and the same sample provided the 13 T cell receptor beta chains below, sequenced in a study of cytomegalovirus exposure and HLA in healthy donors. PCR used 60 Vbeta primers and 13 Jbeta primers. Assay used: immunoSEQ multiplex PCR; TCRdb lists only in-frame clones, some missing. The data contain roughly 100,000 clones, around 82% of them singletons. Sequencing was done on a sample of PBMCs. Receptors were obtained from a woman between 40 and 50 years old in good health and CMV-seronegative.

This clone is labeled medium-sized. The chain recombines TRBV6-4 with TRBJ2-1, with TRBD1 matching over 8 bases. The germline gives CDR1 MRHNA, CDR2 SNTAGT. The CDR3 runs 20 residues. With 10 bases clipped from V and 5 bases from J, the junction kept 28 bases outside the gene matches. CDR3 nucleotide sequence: TGTGCCACACGAAATAAGGACAGGGTACTACAGGCGGGACCCAACAATGAGCAGTTCTTC. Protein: CATRNKDRVLQAGPNNEQFF.

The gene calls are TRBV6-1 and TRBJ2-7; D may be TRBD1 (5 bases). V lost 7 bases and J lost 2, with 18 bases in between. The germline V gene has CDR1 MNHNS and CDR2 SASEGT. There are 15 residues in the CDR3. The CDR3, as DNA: TGTGCCAGCAAGGTCCTGGAGCCAGGGCCCTACGAGCAGTACTTC. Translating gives CASKVLEPGPYEQYF.

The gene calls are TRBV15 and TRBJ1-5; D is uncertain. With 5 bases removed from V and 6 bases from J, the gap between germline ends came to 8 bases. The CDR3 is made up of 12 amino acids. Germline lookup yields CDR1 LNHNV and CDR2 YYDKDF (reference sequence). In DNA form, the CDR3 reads TGTGCCACCAGCCCCCGTAGTCAGCCCCAGCATTTT. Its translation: CATSPRSQPQHF.

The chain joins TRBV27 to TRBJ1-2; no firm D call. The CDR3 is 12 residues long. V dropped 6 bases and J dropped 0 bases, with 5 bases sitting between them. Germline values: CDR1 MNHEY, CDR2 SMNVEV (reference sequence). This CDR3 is CASRQANYGYTF. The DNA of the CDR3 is TGTGCCAGCAGACAAGCTAACTATGGCTACACCTTC.

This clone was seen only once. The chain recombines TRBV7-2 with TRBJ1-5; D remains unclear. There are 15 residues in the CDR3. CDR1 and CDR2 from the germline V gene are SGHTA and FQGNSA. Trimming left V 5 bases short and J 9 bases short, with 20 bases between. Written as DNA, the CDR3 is TGTGCCAGCAGCCTCAGGATCTCAGCGGGGAGGCCCCAGCATTTT. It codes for CASSLRISAGRPQHF.

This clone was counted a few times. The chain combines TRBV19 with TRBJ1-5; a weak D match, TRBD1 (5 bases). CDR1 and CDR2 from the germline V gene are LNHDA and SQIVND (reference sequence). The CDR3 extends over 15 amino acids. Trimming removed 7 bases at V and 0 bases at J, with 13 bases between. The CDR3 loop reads CASTPGGYSNQPQHF. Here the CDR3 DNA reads TGTGCCAGTACCCCCGGGGGTTATAGCAATCAGCCCCAGCATTTT.

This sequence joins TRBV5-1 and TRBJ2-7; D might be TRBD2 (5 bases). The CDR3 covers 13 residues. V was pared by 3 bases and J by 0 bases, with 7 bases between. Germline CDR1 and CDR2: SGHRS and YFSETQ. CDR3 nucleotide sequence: TGCGCCAGCAGCTCGCGGGTCTCCTACGAGCAGTACTTC. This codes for CASSSRVSYEQYF. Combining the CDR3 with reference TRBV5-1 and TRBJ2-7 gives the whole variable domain KAGVTQTPRYLIKTRGQQVTLSCSPISGHRSVSWYQQTPGQGLQFLFEYFSETQRNKGNFPGRFSGRQFSNSRSEMNVSTLELGDSALYLCASSSRVSYEQYFGPGTRLTVT.

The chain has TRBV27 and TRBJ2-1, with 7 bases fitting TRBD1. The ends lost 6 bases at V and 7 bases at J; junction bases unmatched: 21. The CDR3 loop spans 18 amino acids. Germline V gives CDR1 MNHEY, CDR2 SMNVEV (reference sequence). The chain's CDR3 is CASRNRDSLRRGGNEQFF. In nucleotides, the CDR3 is TGTGCCAGCAGGAACCGGGACAGCCTGCGCCGAGGGGGAAATGAGCAGTTCTTC.

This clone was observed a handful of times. This CDR3 reads CASSLFHRGGYTF. In DNA, the CDR3 is TGTGCCAGCAGTTTGTTCCACAGGGGTGGCTACACCTTC. The chain carries TRBV28 and TRBJ1-2, with 7 bases lining up with TRBD1. Germline V CDR1 and CDR2: MDHEN, SYDVKM. After removal of 3 bases from V and 7 bases from J, the junction contained 5 bases not matched to a gene. CDR3 length: 13 amino acids.

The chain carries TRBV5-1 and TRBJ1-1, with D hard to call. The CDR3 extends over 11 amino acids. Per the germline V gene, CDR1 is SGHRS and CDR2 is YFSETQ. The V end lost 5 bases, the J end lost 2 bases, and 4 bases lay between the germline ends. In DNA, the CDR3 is TGCGCCAGCAGGTCTAACACTGAAGCTTTCTTT. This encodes CASRSNTEAFF.

CDR3 coding DNA: TGTGCCAGCAGCCCGACTGGAGCCCTTTTTGCCTACAATGAGCAGTTCTTC. Protein sequence: CASSPTGALFAYNEQFF. The genes are TRBV5-6 and TRBJ2-1, with no clear D. The ends were cut back, 4 bases at V and 2 bases at J, with 19 bases in the middle. This CDR3 contains 17 residues. CDR1 and CDR2 from the germline V gene are SGHDT and YYEEEE.

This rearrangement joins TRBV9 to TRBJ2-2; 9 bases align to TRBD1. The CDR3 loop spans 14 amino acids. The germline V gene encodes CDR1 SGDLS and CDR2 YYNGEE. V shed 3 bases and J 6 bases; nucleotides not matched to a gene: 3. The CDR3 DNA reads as TGTGCCAGCAGCGAGGGACAGGGATCCGGGGAGCTGTTTTTT. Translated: CASSEGQGSGELFF.

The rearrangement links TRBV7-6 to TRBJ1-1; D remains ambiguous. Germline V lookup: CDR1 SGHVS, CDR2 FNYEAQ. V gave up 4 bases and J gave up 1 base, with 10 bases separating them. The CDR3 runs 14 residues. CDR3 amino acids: CASSSGGRNTEAFF. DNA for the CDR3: TGTGCCAGCAGCTCGGGAGGGAGGAACACTGAAGCTTTCTTT.